What follows is one T cell receptor (beta chain) and its context. The antigen remains undetermined. TCRdb independently ran MiXCR on the reads; one entry per CDR3 protein. The sample yields approximately 110,000 distinct CDR3 sequences, around 31% seen once. The record originates from a study of T cell repertoires in cytomegalovirus infection. Germline values: CDR1 SGHVS, CDR2 FQNEAQ. Trimming removed 1 base from V and 1 base from J, with 11 bases in between. The CDR3 covers 16 residues. This sequence originates from a human donor in good health (CMV status not recorded). Some clones in this sample may be carry-over from other donors' samples. Sequencing used CD8+ T cells from cultured PBMCs, obtained from culture after CMV antigen stimulation. V is TRBV7-8 and J is TRBJ1-5; D might be TRBD1 (5 bases). CDR3 in amino acids: CASSLDGTASNQPQHF. The CDR3 DNA is TGTGCCAGCAGCTTAGACGGGACGGCGAGCAATCAGCCCCAGCATTTT.